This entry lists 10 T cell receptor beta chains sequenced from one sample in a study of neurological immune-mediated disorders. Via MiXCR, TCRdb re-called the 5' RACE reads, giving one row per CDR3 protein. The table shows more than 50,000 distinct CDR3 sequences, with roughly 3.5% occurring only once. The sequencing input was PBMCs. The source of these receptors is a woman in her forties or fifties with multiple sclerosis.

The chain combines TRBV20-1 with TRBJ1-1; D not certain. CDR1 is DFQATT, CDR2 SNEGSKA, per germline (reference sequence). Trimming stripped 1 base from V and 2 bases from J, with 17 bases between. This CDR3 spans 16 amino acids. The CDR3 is CSARVSGSGLNTEAFF. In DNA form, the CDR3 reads TGCAGTGCTAGAGTGAGTGGGAGCGGCCTAAACACTGAAGCTTTCTTT.

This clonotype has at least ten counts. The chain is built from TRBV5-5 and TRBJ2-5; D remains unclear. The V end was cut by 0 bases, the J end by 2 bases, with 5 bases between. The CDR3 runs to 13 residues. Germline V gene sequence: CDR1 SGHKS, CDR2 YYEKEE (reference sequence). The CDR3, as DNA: TGTGCCAGCAGCTTGGCGCCTCAAGAGACCCAGTACTTC. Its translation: CASSLAPQETQYF.

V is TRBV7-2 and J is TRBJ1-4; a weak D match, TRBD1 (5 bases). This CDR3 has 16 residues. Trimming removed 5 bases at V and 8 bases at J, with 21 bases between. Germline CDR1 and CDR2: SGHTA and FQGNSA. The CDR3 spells CASSRRSGRGNEKLFF. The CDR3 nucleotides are TGTGCCAGCAGCAGAAGATCGGGACGGGGTAACGAAAAACTGTTTTTT.

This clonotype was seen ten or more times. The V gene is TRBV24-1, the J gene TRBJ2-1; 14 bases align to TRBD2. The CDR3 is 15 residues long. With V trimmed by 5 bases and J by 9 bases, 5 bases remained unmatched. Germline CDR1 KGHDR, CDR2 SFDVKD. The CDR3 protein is CATSVLTSGRAEQFF. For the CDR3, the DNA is TGTGCCACCAGTGTCCTGACTAGCGGGAGGGCTGAGCAGTTCTTC.

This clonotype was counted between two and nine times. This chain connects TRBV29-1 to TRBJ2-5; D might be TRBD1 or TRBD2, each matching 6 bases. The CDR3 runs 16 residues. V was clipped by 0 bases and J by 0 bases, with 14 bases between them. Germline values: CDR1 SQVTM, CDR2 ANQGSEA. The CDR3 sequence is CSVEDPGALYQETQYF. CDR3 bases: TGCAGCGTTGAAGATCCGGGGGCACTTTACCAAGAGACCCAGTACTTC. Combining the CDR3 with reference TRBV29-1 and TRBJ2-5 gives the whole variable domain SAVISQKPSRDICQRGTSLTIQCQVDSQVTMMFWYRQQPGQSLTLIATANQGSEATYESGFVIDKFPISRPNLTFSTLTVSNMSPEDSSIYLCSVEDPGALYQETQYFGPGTRLLVL.

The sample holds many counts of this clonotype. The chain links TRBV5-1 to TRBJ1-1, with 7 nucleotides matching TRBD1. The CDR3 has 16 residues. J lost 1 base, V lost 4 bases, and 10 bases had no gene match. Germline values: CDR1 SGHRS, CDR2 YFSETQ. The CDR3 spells CASSVTTGRENTEAFF. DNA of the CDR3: TGCGCCAGCAGCGTAACGACAGGGAGGGAGAACACTGAAGCTTTCTTT.

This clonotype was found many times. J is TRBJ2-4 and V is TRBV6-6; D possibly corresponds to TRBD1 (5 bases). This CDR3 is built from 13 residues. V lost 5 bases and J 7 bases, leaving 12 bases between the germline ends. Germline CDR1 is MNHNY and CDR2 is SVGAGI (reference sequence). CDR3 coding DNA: TGTGCCAGCAGTCGCAAGGGGCAGAACATTCAGTACTTC. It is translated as CASSRKGQNIQYF.

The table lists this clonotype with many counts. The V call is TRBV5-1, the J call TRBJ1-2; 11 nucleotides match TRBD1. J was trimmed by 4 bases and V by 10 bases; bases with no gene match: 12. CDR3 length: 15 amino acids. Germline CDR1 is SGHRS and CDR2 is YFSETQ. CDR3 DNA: TGCGCCTGCGGAACCGGGACAGGGGGAGCCTATGGCTACACCTTC. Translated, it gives CACGTGTGGAYGYTF.

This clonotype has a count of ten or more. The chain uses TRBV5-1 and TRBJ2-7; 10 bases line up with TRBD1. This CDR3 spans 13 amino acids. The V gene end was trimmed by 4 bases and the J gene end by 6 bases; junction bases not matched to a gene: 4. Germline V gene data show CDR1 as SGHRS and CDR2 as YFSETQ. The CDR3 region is CASSPRDRGEQYF. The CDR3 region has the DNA TGCGCCAGCAGCCCCCGGGACAGGGGCGAGCAGTACTTC.

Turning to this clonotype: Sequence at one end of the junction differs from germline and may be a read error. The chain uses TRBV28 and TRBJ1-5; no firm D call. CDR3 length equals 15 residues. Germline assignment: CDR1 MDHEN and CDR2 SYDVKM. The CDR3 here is CASRRRDDSNQPQNF. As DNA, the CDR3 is TGTGCCAGCAGACGCAGAGATGATAGCAATCAGCCCCAGAATTTT.